Given below is one TCR beta chain in context. These data are taken from a study of radiation and T cells in renal cell carcinoma. TCRdb's table, derived via immunoSEQ multiplex PCR, lists solely in-frame clones and lacks some. The sample shows some 130,000 clones, 80% to 90% of them seen only once. Germline assignment: CDR1 MNHEY and CDR2 SVGAGI. This CDR3 has 15 amino acids. The V gene end was trimmed by 5 bases and the J gene end by 3 bases; junction bases not matched to a gene: 6. The time point is: blood 2 weeks post-SBRT. Indicated treatment: 15 Gy SBRT to primary tumor, nephrectomy 4 weeks later.

This specimen consisted of blood, obtained from a patient whose treatment included radiotherapy and nephrectomy. This clonotype was sampled from a woman aged 55-70 years with renal cell carcinoma. The chain uses TRBV6-5 and TRBJ2-5, with 10 bases identical to TRBD1. The CDR3: CASSPGQGSEETQYF. CDR3 bases: TGTGCCAGCAGTCCGGGACAGGGGTCCGAAGAGACCCAGTACTTC.